Listed below are T cell receptor beta chains from one sample, sequenced in a study of beta chain features in type 1 diabetes. Sequenced by immunoSEQ multiplex PCR; TCRdb stores in-frame clones only, minus some. The sample carries fewer than 350,000 clones, around 20% recorded once. Sequencing used naive CD4+ T cells from blood. All receptors derive from a woman under 30 in good health. Both conserved end residues are part of each CDR3. A D gene is named only where the DNA matches it firmly. Clone sizes are given selectively: once, few, many, or a class where the clone is expanded.

v_call	clone_size	d_call	j_call	cdr3_aa	cdr3_nt
TRBV6-1	few	NA	TRBJ2-7	CASSAPGEEQYF	TGTGCCAGCAGTGCCCCAGGGGAAGAGCAGTACTTC
TRBV5-1	NA	TRBD2	TRBJ2-7	CASSLTSGLSYEQYF	TGCGCCAGCAGCTTGACTAGCGGGCTATCCTACGAGCAGTACTTC
TRBV5-1	NA	NA	TRBJ2-3	CASSSAGGTDTQYF	TGCGCCAGCAGCTCTGCAGGGGGCACAGATACGCAGTATTTT
TRBV7-3	NA	TRBD1	TRBJ2-1	CASSPDRGEYNEQFF	TGTGCCAGCAGCCCCGACAGGGGGGAGTACAATGAGCAGTTCTTC
TRBV9	NA	TRBD1	TRBJ2-2	CASSTGTGGTGELFF	TGTGCCAGCAGCACCGGGACAGGGGGAACCGGGGAGCTGTTTTTT
TRBV5-1	NA	TRBD1	TRBJ2-1	CASSPAPRTGSNEQFF	TGCGCCAGCAGCCCGGCCCCCAGGACAGGGAGCAATGAGCAGTTCTTC
TRBV12-5	few	TRBD2	TRBJ2-7	CASGSGLAVPYEQYF	TGTGCTAGTGGTTCTGGACTAGCGGTACCCTACGAGCAGTACTTC
TRBV7-9	few	NA	TRBJ1-2	CASSFGRTEIGYTF	TGTGCCAGCAGCTTTGGCCGGACTGAGATTGGCTACACCTTC
TRBV4-1	NA	NA	TRBJ1-4	CASSRAVNEKLFF	TGCGCCAGCAGCCGGGCAGTCAATGAAAAACTGTTTTTT
TRBV14	NA	TRBD1	TRBJ1-1	CASSQDFGQGGLAEAFF	TGTGCCAGCAGCCAAGATTTCGGGCAGGGGGGTTTGGCTGAAGCTTTCTTT
TRBV6-5	NA	NA	TRBJ1-2	CASRTGPPYYGYTF	TGTGCCAGCAGAACAGGGCCACCTTACTATGGCTACACCTTC
TRBV7-2	few	NA	TRBJ2-3	CASTRSGALQYF	TGTGCCAGCACCCGCTCAGGGGCCCTGCAGTATTTT
TRBV18	NA	TRBD2	TRBJ2-2	CASSSYRLAGANTGELFF	TGTGCCAGCTCATCATACCGTCTAGCGGGGGCAAACACCGGGGAGCTGTTTTTT
TRBV5-1	NA	TRBD2	TRBJ2-1	CASSLEPSGGSYNEQFF	TGCGCCAGCAGCTTGGAGCCTAGCGGGGGTTCCTACAATGAGCAGTTCTTC
TRBV27	few	NA	TRBJ1-2	CASSLSRGGGYTF	TGTGCCAGCAGTTTATCCAGGGGCGGTGGCTACACCTTC
TRBV9	NA	NA	TRBJ2-3	CASSVEEGRSTDTQYF	TGTGCCAGCAGCGTAGAGGAGGGGAGATCCACAGATACGCAGTATTTT
TRBV9	few	NA	TRBJ1-1	CASSGRSNTEAFF	TGTGCCAGCAGCGGACGGAGTAACACTGAAGCTTTCTTT
TRBV25-1	NA	NA	TRBJ2-7	CASSQTVSSYEQYF	TGTGCCAGCAGCCAGACAGTCAGCTCCTACGAGCAGTACTTC
TRBV5-1	few	NA	TRBJ1-6	CASSLESGISPLHF	TGCGCCAGCAGCTTGGAATCAGGAATCTCACCCCTCCACTTT
TRBV4-1	NA	NA	TRBJ2-3	CASSQESNTQYF	TGCGCCAGCAGCCAAGAATCCAATACGCAGTATTTT
TRBV30	few	TRBD2	TRBJ2-5	CAWTETSGAQETQYF	TGTGCCTGGACGGAGACTAGCGGTGCCCAAGAGACCCAGTACTTC
TRBV5-6	few	TRBD2	TRBJ2-3	CASSLGLAASTDTQYF	TGTGCCAGCAGCTTAGGACTAGCGGCCTCCACAGATACGCAGTATTTT